The sequence of this TCR beta chain was determined in a study of blood T cell repertoires in COVID-19. Study-wide context: Whether acute or convalescent, the COVID-19 samples came from the United States, Italy and Spain. PBMCs, B-cell-depleted T cells, or T cells provided the cDNA or gDNA that made up the material.

Per the original methods: For nucleated cells, counts were estimated from reference gene primer amplification. Profiled with immunoSEQ multiplex PCR; TCRdb holds only in-frame clones, not every one. V and J calls and clone size are copied from that table; D and trimming were computed from the DNA. The data contain some 290,000 clones, around nine tenths of them singletons. Patients from Seattle were sampled longitudinally, starting during active infection. Germline lookup yields CDR1 LNHDA and CDR2 SQIVND (reference sequence). The CDR3 loop spans 15 amino acids. Between the trimmed V and J ends, which lost 8 bases and 1 base, there was a span of 17 bases.

The source of this sequence is a woman aged 25-40 years with COVID-19, enrolled during active disease. The rearrangement joins TRBV19 to TRBJ1-1; possibly TRBD1 for D (6 bases). Sequences were obtained from peripheral blood. The CDR3 coding sequence is TGTGCCAGTCTTAAGGGGACAAGCCAGAACACTGAAGCTTTCTTT. Translation: CASLKGTSQNTEAFF.